Listed here are 26 T cell receptor beta chains from one sample, sequenced in a study of T cell responses to AZD1222 COVID-19 vaccine (dated by TCRdb to the early 2020s). This specimen's time point label, per the study, means: about 28 days (+/-7) after the second vaccine dose. Library prep was done by the immunoSEQ multiplex PCR assay. Not all clones reach the TCRdb copy of this immuneACCESS table, which keeps in-frame sequences only. Checked studies attribute under half of the gap to unresolved V genes and leave the rest unexplained. For this sample the table gives 150,000 to 250,000 clones, of which over 85% were detected only once. The ten largest clones add up to about 1% of the sample. Sequencing used peripheral blood, obtained 28 days after the second AZD1222 dose. The receptors come from an adult who received the AZD1222 COVID-19 vaccine.

The gene calls are TRBV5-1 and TRBJ1-3; D ambiguous. The germline gives CDR1 SGHRS, CDR2 YFSETQ. V was pared by 0 bases and J by 2 bases, with 15 bases between. The CDR3 spans 17 residues. The CDR3 loop is CASSLAGQTGTGNTIYF. The CDR3, as DNA: TGCGCCAGCAGCTTGGCCGGGCAGACCGGAACTGGAAACACCATATATTTT.

The V and J genes are TRBV24-1 and TRBJ2-1; TRBD2 agrees at 14 bases. CDR1 is KGHDR, CDR2 SFDVKD, per germline. This CDR3 region has 18 residues. The J segment lost 0 bases and the V segment lost 3 bases, leaving 3 bases of the junction unmatched. Here the CDR3 DNA reads TGTGCCACCAGTGATGGACTAGCGGGGGGCAACTCCTACAATGAGCAGTTCTTC. Amino acids: CATSDGLAGGNSYNEQFF.

In this sample, this clone turned up once. Other DNA sequences in this specimen translate into the identical CDR3. The CDR3 nucleotides are TGTGCCAGCAGTTACGGGACAGGGGGGACTGAAGCTTTCTTT. Its translation: CASSYGTGGTEAFF. This chain joins TRBV6-5 and TRBJ1-1, with 11 bases identical to TRBD1. The V and J ends lost 2 bases and 5 bases, in that order; junction bases with no gene match: 1. CDR1 is MNHEY, CDR2 SVGAGI, per germline. The CDR3 loop spans 14 amino acids.

This rearrangement joins TRBV12-3 or TRBV12-4 to TRBJ1-2; D remains ambiguous. V lost 3 bases to trimming and J lost 8 bases, with 10 bases between them. CDR3 size: 12 residues. The CDR3 spells CASSFETRGYTF. CDR3 DNA sequence: TGTGCCAGCAGTTTCGAGACCAGAGGCTACACCTTC.

This rearrangement joins TRBV5-1 to TRBJ1-6; 11 bases align to TRBD1. Germline CDR1 SGHRS, CDR2 YFSETQ. This CDR3 region has 15 residues. V lost 4 bases and J lost 10; bases outside the gene matches: 7. CDR3 in amino acids: CASSIRTGGDSPLHF. The CDR3 nucleotides are TGCGCCAGCAGCATAAGGACAGGGGGCGACTCACCCCTCCACTTT.

The rearrangement joins TRBV5-1 to TRBJ2-3; TRBD1 agrees at 7 bases. Trimming took 5 bases from V and 4 from J; bases not matched to a gene: 4. This CDR3 is 13 amino acids long. Germline V gene data show CDR1 as SGHRS and CDR2 as YFSETQ. CDR3 region: CASREGAADTQYF. The CDR3 region has the DNA TGCGCCAGCAGAGAGGGGGCTGCAGATACGCAGTATTTT.

The chain couples TRBV3-1 (or the pseudogene TRBV3-2) to TRBJ2-5; 7 bases line up with TRBD2. CDR3 length: 15 amino acids. Germline V CDR1 and CDR2: LGHDT, YNNKEL (reference sequence). The junction had 9 bases not matched to a gene; V was cut back by 7 bases and J by 1 base. The CDR3: CASTKRREGQETQYF. The DNA for the CDR3 is TGTGCCAGCACCAAAAGGAGGGAGGGCCAAGAGACCCAGTACTTC.

The genes are TRBV19 and TRBJ2-2; D not certain. This CDR3 contains 15 residues. Germline CDR1 reads LNHDA; CDR2 reads SQIVND (reference sequence). The ends were cut back, 1 base at V and 5 bases at J, with 11 bases in the middle. Written as DNA, the CDR3 is TGTGCCAGTAGTATAGTGGGATTAAGTACCGGGGAGCTGTTTTTT. It specifies CASSIVGLSTGELFF.

CDR3 nucleotide sequence: TGTGCCATCTCGGACTCAAAAGACACTGAAGCTTTCTTT. It is translated as CAISDSKDTEAFF. The V and J genes are TRBV27 and TRBJ1-1, with D unclear. V was cut by 10 bases and J by 3 bases, with 15 bases left in between. Germline V gene lookup returns CDR1 MNHEY and CDR2 SMNVEV (reference sequence). This CDR3 has 13 residues.

This clone was seen a single time. This chain connects TRBV3-1 (or the pseudogene TRBV3-2) to TRBJ2-2; no reliable D call. CDR3 length equals 13 residues. The germline V and J ends were trimmed by 4 bases and 2 bases, with 5 bases remaining between them. Germline CDR1 reads LGHDT; CDR2 reads YNNKEL (reference sequence). CDR3 DNA: TGTGCCAGCAGCCCTACAAACACCGGGGAGCTGTTTTTT. Its translation: CASSPTNTGELFF.

This clone was seen a few times. The V call is TRBV10-3, the J call TRBJ1-1, with D unresolved. V dropped 5 bases and J dropped 5 bases, with 9 bases sitting between them. The CDR3 has 12 residues. Germline CDR1 reads ENHRY; CDR2 reads SYGVKD. This chain's CDR3 is CAISTLGTEAFF. For the CDR3, the DNA is TGTGCCATCAGTACGCTCGGGACTGAAGCTTTCTTT.

The V gene is TRBV6-6, the J gene TRBJ2-5; 9 bases match TRBD2. CDR1 MNHNY and CDR2 SVGAGI come from the germline V gene (reference sequence). The J segment lost 0 bases and the V segment lost 6 bases, leaving 20 bases of the junction unmatched. The CDR3 has 20 amino acids. CDR3 protein: CASSLNGAGGILSHQETQYF. The CDR3, as DNA: TGTGCCAGCAGCCTCAATGGAGCGGGGGGTATACTATCCCACCAAGAGACCCAGTACTTC.

V usage is TRBV19 and J usage is TRBJ2-7; D may be TRBD1 (6 bases). This CDR3 has 16 residues. The V and J ends lost 5 bases and 3 bases respectively, with 20 bases between them. Germline assignment: CDR1 LNHDA and CDR2 SQIVND (reference sequence). CDR3 DNA: TGTGCCAGTAGTCTCTCTTCGGCAGGGGAAATCTACGAGCAGTACTTC. Its translation: CASSLSSAGEIYEQYF.

The genes are TRBV6-5 and TRBJ2-1, with a possible D match to TRBD2 (5 bases). The V end was cut by 0 bases, the J end by 7 bases, with 16 bases between. This CDR3 has 16 residues. Germline V gene data show CDR1 as MNHEY and CDR2 as SVGAGI. CDR3: CASSYSPGSAANEQFF. CDR3 nucleotides: TGTGCCAGCAGTTACTCCCCGGGATCGGCAGCGAATGAGCAGTTCTTC.

The V gene is TRBV5-1, the J gene TRBJ2-5, with 9 bases matching TRBD2. Trimming took 4 bases from V and 2 from J; bases not matched to a gene: 3. Germline V gene sequence: CDR1 SGHRS, CDR2 YFSETQ. This CDR3 spans 14 amino acids. The CDR3 protein is CASSTTSGQETQYF. DNA of the CDR3: TGCGCCAGCAGCACCACTAGCGGGCAAGAGACCCAGTACTTC. Full variable domain (outside the CDR3, taken from reference TRBV5-1 and TRBJ2-5): KAGVTQTPRYLIKTRGQQVTLSCSPISGHRSVSWYQQTPGQGLQFLFEYFSETQRNKGNFPGRFSGRQFSNSRSEMNVSTLELGDSALYLCASSTTSGQETQYFGPGTRLLVL.

Here the CDR3 DNA reads TGTGCCAGCAGCGATACCCTCGGGACAGCTAATGAAAAACTGTTTTTT. This translates into CASSDTLGTANEKLFF. This chain uses TRBV5-4 with TRBJ1-4; 7 nucleotides match TRBD1. CDR1 and CDR2 (germline): SGHNT, YYREEE (reference sequence). This CDR3 region has 16 residues. V shed 4 bases, J shed 3 bases, and the junction held 9 bases outside the gene matches.

The chain employs TRBV28 and TRBJ1-6; no firm D call. Germline CDR1 and CDR2: MDHEN and SYDVKM. The CDR3 has 13 residues. Between the trimmed V and J ends, which lost 1 base and 7 bases, there was a span of 5 bases. The DNA of the CDR3 is TGTGCCAGCAGTTTATCTCGGAATTCACCCCTCCACTTT. Translation gives CASSLSRNSPLHF.

The chain is built from TRBV5-1 and TRBJ2-7; D possibly matches TRBD1 or TRBD2 (5 bases each). The CDR3 has 15 residues. Trimming removed 5 bases at V and 0 bases at J, with 15 bases between. Germline V gives CDR1 SGHRS, CDR2 YFSETQ. The CDR3 spells CASRLGDAGSYEQYF. The CDR3 DNA follows: TGCGCCAGCAGACTAGGGGACGCGGGCTCCTACGAGCAGTACTTC.

This clone showed up just once. The V gene is TRBV28, the J gene TRBJ2-7, with unresolved D. The CDR3 runs 13 residues. Trimming stripped 5 bases from V and 0 bases from J, with 8 bases between. Looked up from germline, CDR1 is MDHEN and CDR2 is SYDVKM. The CDR3 protein is CASSPPTSYEQYF. The CDR3 coding sequence is TGTGCCAGCAGTCCCCCCACCTCCTACGAGCAGTACTTC.

The chain links TRBV30 to TRBJ1-6, with TRBD1 identical over 9 bases. The germline V gene encodes CDR1 GTSNPN and CDR2 SVGIG (reference sequence). CDR3 length: 15 residues. The V segment lost 1 base and the J segment 4 bases; nucleotides outside the gene matches: 2. The CDR3 region has the DNA TGTGCCTGGAGTGACAGGGGGCTTTATAATTCACCCCTCCACTTT. Its protein is CAWSDRGLYNSPLHF.

The chain couples TRBV10-3 to TRBJ2-1, with D hard to call. This CDR3 spans 14 amino acids. V was pared by 5 bases and J by 0 bases, with 8 bases between. Germline V CDR1 and CDR2: ENHRY, SYGVKD. The CDR3 DNA reads as TGTGCCATCAGTAACCAATTCTCCTACAATGAGCAGTTCTTC. Translated: CAISNQFSYNEQFF.

The chain links TRBV24-1 to TRBJ2-1; tentatively, D is TRBD2 (5 bases). Germline loops: CDR1 KGHDR, CDR2 SFDVKD. CDR3 size: 17 residues. The V end was cut by 4 bases, the J end by 5 bases, with 20 bases between. CDR3: CATSDSPSGDGNNEQFF. The DNA of the CDR3 is TGTGCCACCAGTGACTCCCCCAGCGGCGACGGTAACAATGAGCAGTTCTTC.

The CDR3 loop reads CSVALPEQFF. The CDR3 nucleotides are TGCAGCGTTGCCCTGCCGGAGCAGTTCTTC. The chain joins TRBV29-1 to TRBJ2-1; D remains ambiguous. The CDR3 runs 10 residues. Germline-derived CDR1 and CDR2 are SQVTM and ANQGSEA. V was cut by 4 bases and J by 10 bases, with 8 bases left in between.

V is TRBV24-1 and J is TRBJ2-1, with TRBD1 matching over 10 bases. Germline-derived CDR1 and CDR2 are KGHDR and SFDVKD. The CDR3 contains 16 residues. The V gene end was trimmed by 2 bases and the J gene end by 6 bases; junction bases not matched to a gene: 6. The CDR3 spells CATSDSRQGAGNEQFF. DNA of the CDR3: TGTGCCACCAGTGATTCCCGACAGGGGGCGGGCAATGAGCAGTTCTTC.

J is TRBJ1-2 and V is TRBV19, with 8 bases matching TRBD1. The germline CDR1 and CDR2 sequences are LNHDA and SQIVND (reference sequence). The trim removed 4 bases at V and 6 bases at J, leaving 4 bases unmatched. The CDR3 spans 13 residues. CDR3 sequence reads: CASSTRTGHGYTF. In nucleotides, the CDR3 is TGTGCCAGTAGTACCAGGACAGGGCATGGCTACACCTTC.

The chain recombines TRBV19 with TRBJ1-1, with a possible D match to TRBD1 (5 bases). Germline assignment: CDR1 LNHDA and CDR2 SQIVND (reference sequence). This CDR3 is 14 amino acids long. V gave up 3 bases and J gave up 5 bases, with 13 bases separating them. CDR3 region: CASSIGHIGTEAFF. In DNA, the CDR3 is TGTGCCAGTAGTATCGGACATATCGGGACTGAAGCTTTCTTT.